Listed below are T cell receptor beta chains from one sample, sequenced in a study of CD4+ T cells in melanoma. Profiling relied on immunoSEQ multiplex PCR, and the TCRdb table lists in-frame clones only, not all of them. The sample shows 50,000 to 60,000 clones, almost 70% of them seen only once. The specimen sequenced was tumor tissue. The source is a human donor with melanoma. Each CDR3 is given with its conserved first and last residue. The order of the fields is J gene, D gene, clone size, V gene, CDR3 DNA, CDR3 protein. A D gene is named only where the DNA matches it firmly. Expanded clones get a size class; other rows say once, few or many, or leave the size out.

>TRBJ1-1|.|once|TRBV5-4
TGTGCCAGCAGCTTCATCGGGACTGAAGCTTTCTTT
CASSFIGTEAFF
>TRBJ2-7|.|.|TRBV5-6
TGTGCCAGCAGCATCGGACAAACCTACGAGCAGTACTTC
CASSIGQTYEQYF
>TRBJ2-3|.|.|TRBV10-3
TGTGCCATCAGTGATGCAGATACGCAGTATTTT
CAISDADTQYF
>TRBJ2-1|TRBD1|.|TRBV6-6
TGTGCCAGCAGTTACCAGGGGGCTTACAATGAGCAGTTCTTC
CASSYQGAYNEQFF
>TRBJ1-6|.|.|TRBV5-4
TGTGCCAGCAGCTTGATAACAGGCAATTCACCCCTCCACTTT
CASSLITGNSPLHF
>TRBJ2-3|.|.|TRBV27
TGTGCCAGCAGTCTTTACACCTCCACAGATACGCAGTATTTT
CASSLYTSTDTQYF
>TRBJ2-2|.|medium-sized|TRBV6-5
TGTGCCAGCAGTTACGCGGGGGCCACCGGGGAGCTGTTTTTT
CASSYAGATGELFF
>TRBJ1-2|.|.|TRBV7-4
TGTGCCAGCGCATCCCCCAGTCTCTCTGGCTACACCTTC
CASASPSLSGYTF
>TRBJ2-7|TRBD1|.|TRBV30
TGTGCCTGGAGTTGGACAGGCTACGAGCAGTACTTC
CAWSWTGYEQYF
>TRBJ1-2|.|once|TRBV7-9
TGTGCCAGCAGCTTAGTGGGCGACTATGGCTACACCTTC
CASSLVGDYGYTF
>TRBJ2-2|.|many|TRBV20-1
TGCAGTGCATGGACAGCCGGGGAGCTGTTTTTT
CSAWTAGELFF
>TRBJ2-5|TRBD2|.|TRBV28
TGTGCCAGCAGTTTAGATCCAGCGGGGGGGCGGGAGACCCAGTACTTC
CASSLDPAGGRETQYF
>TRBJ1-1|TRBD1|.|TRBV2
TGTGCCAGCAGTGATCCAGGGGGCGCGGACACTGAAGCTTTCTTT
CASSDPGGADTEAFF